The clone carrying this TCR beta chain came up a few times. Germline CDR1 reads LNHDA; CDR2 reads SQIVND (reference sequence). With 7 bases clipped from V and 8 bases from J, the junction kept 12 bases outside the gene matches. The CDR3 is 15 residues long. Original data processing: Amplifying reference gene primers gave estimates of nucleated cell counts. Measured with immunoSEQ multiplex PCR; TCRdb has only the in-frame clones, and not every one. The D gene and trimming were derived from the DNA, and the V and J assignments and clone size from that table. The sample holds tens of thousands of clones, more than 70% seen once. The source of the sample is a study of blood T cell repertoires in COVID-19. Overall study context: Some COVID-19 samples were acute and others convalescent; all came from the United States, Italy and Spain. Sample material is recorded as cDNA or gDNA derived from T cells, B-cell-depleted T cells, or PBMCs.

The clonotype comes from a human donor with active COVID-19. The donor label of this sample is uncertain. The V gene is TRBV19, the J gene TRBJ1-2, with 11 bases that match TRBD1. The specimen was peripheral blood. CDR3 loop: CASTQAGQGARGYTF. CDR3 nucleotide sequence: TGTGCCAGTACCCAGGCCGGACAGGGGGCGCGGGGCTACACCTTC.